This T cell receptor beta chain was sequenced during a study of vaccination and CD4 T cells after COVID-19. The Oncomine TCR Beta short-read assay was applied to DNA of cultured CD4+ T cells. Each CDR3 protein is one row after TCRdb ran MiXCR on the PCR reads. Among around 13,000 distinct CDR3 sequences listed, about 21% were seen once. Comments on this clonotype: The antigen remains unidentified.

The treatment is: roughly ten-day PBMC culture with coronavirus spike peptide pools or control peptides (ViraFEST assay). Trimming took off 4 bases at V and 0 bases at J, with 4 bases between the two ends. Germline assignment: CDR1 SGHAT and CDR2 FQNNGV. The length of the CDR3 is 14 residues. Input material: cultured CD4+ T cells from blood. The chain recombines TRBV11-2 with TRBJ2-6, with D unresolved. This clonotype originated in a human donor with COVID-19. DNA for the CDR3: TGTGCCAGCAGCTATACCTCTGGGGCCAACGTCCTGACTTTC. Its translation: CASSYTSGANVLTF.